This TCR beta chain was recorded in a study of metastatic and nonmetastatic thyroid tumors. In germline, CDR1 is MNHEY, CDR2 SMNVEV (reference sequence). V dropped 6 bases and J dropped 0 bases, with 9 bases sitting between them. The CDR3 totals 14 residues. Findings and limits, study-wide: In both blood and tumor samples, TCR beta diversity was reported significantly higher for malignant than benign nodules.

TCRdb reprocessed the PCR reads using MiXCR. The sample has fewer than 6,000 clones, around 35% seen once; the top ten hold around 22%. This clone occurred a few times. What it binds is unknown. Other DNA sequences in the sample encode the same CDR3. No patient received treatment before thyroid surgery. The origin of this receptor is a female donor with papillary thyroid cancer or a benign thyroid nodule (not recorded which). Some clones in this sample may be carry-over from other donors' samples. The sample taken for sequencing was adjacent normal tissue. The chain employs TRBV27 and TRBJ2-1, with D possibly matching TRBD1 (7 bases). The CDR3 DNA follows: TGTGCCAGCAGGCGGGACAGCTCCTACAATGAGCAGTTCTTC. Amino acid sequence: CASRRDSSYNEQFF.